This T cell receptor (beta chain) appears in the sequencing data of a study of PD-L1 blockade in urothelial cancer. Generated by immunoSEQ multiplex PCR, the TCRdb table keeps only in-frame clones and is missing some. Counted here are more than 45,000 clones, roughly four fifths occurring once; the ten biggest clones make up approximately 4%. The CDR3 runs to 15 residues. Germline V gene lookup returns CDR1 LGHNA and CDR2 YNFKEQ. The J segment lost 2 bases and the V segment lost 4 bases, leaving 7 bases of the junction unmatched. This TCR was sampled from a man between 70 and 80 years old with urothelial cancer. V gene TRBV4-2 combines with J gene TRBJ2-7, with 8 bases fitting TRBD2. The sequences come from PBMCs, collected around atezolizumab (anti-PD-L1) treatment. The CDR3 region has the DNA TGTGCCAGCAGCCCCAGTAGCGGGACTGCCTACGAGCAGTACTTC. This codes for CASSPSSGTAYEQYF.